Presented here are 25 T cell receptor beta chains from one specimen sequenced in a study of cytomegalovirus exposure and HLA in healthy donors. Profiling relied on immunoSEQ multiplex PCR, and the TCRdb table lists in-frame clones only, not all of them. This table has about 64,000 clones, roughly 89% appearing once. Sequencing was performed on PBMCs. These TCRs come from a woman between 18 and 29 years old in good health and CMV-seronegative.

The V and J genes are TRBV18 and TRBJ1-1; maybe TRBD1 (6 bases). Germline V gives CDR1 KGHSH, CDR2 LQKENI. V gave up 6 bases and J gave up 6 bases, with 14 bases separating them. There are 13 residues in the CDR3. DNA for the CDR3: TGTGCCAGCTCCTACCTCGGACAGTCTGAAGCTTTCTTT. This encodes CASSYLGQSEAFF.

The chain links TRBV2 to TRBJ2-7, with TRBD2 identical over 10 bases. CDR1 is SNHLY, CDR2 FYNNEI, per germline. The ends lost 3 bases at V and 3 bases at J; junction bases unmatched: 14. The CDR3 is made up of 18 amino acids. The CDR3 protein is CASSEVGLAAPLGYEQYF. The CDR3 nucleotides read TGTGCCAGCAGTGAGGTAGGACTAGCGGCCCCCTTGGGCTACGAGCAGTACTTC.

The rearrangement uses TRBV5-6 and TRBJ1-5; TRBD1 matches 8 bases. Germline V CDR1 and CDR2: SGHDT, YYEEEE. CDR3 size: 15 residues. V dropped 4 bases and J dropped 6; count of bases not matched to a gene: 9. The CDR3: CASSTRQGLTQPQHF. CDR3 bases: TGTGCCAGCAGCACCAGACAGGGGCTCACTCAGCCCCAGCATTTT.

The rearrangement links TRBV9 to TRBJ1-2, with unresolved D. The length of the CDR3 is 13 residues. CDR1 and CDR2 (germline): SGDLS, YYNGEE. Trimming stripped 4 bases from V and 1 base from J, with 8 bases between. CDR3 protein: CASSLRFNYGYTF. Here the CDR3 DNA reads TGTGCCAGCAGCCTCAGGTTTAACTATGGCTACACCTTC.

The chain employs TRBV5-1 and TRBJ1-2; 8 bases agree with TRBD1. Germline-derived CDR1 and CDR2 are SGHRS and YFSETQ. V was pared by 5 bases and J by 2 bases, with 8 bases of the junction left unmatched. The CDR3 runs to 15 residues. The CDR3 loop is CASSSGQGQNYGYTF. In nucleotides, the CDR3 is TGCGCCAGCAGTTCCGGACAGGGTCAAAACTATGGCTACACCTTC. Using reference TRBV5-1 and TRBJ1-2 for the parts outside the CDR3, the full variable domain is KAGVTQTPRYLIKTRGQQVTLSCSPISGHRSVSWYQQTPGQGLQFLFEYFSETQRNKGNFPGRFSGRQFSNSRSEMNVSTLELGDSALYLCASSSGQGQNYGYTFGSGTRLTVV.

The rearrangement uses TRBV6-4 and TRBJ1-2; no firm D call. The germline V and J ends were trimmed by 0 bases and 0 bases, with 8 bases remaining between them. Germline V CDR1 and CDR2: MRHNA, SNTAGT. The CDR3 sequence is 15 residues long. CDR3 loop: CASSDSSTANYGYTF. As DNA, the CDR3 is TGTGCCAGCAGTGACTCGAGTACCGCTAACTATGGCTACACCTTC.

The V and J genes are TRBV7-6 and TRBJ1-2; 7 nucleotides agree with TRBD1. CDR3 length equals 14 residues. CDR1 and CDR2 (germline): SGHVS, FNYEAQ. J lost 7 bases, V lost 4 bases, and 9 bases had no gene match. The DNA for the CDR3 is TGTGCCAGCAGCTCGGGACAGCCGGCGGGTGGCTACACCTTC. Encoded protein: CASSSGQPAGGYTF.

V gene TRBV30 combines with J gene TRBJ2-1, with 8 bases identical to TRBD2. The CDR3 spans 13 residues. V dropped 3 bases and J dropped 15; count of bases not matched to a gene: 13. Germline V CDR1 and CDR2: GTSNPN, SVGIG (reference sequence). CDR3 in amino acids: CAWRGGGLAGLFF. CDR3 nucleotide sequence: TGTGCCTGGAGGGGTGGCGGACTAGCCGGTCTGTTCTTC.

The rearrangement joins TRBV19 to TRBJ1-2; D possibly corresponds to TRBD1 (5 bases). The CDR3 sequence is 13 residues long. The V end was cut by 6 bases, the J end by 8 bases, with 16 bases between. Germline CDR1 and CDR2: LNHDA and SQIVND (reference sequence). The CDR3 region is CASRGPGGAGYTF. DNA for the CDR3: TGTGCCAGTAGAGGACCGGGTGGGGCAGGCTACACCTTC.

The chain joins TRBV5-6 to TRBJ2-3; 8 nucleotides agree with TRBD2. J was trimmed by 7 bases and V by 6 bases; bases with no gene match: 13. CDR1 SGHDT and CDR2 YYEEEE come from the germline V gene. The CDR3 has 15 residues. The CDR3 loop reads CASTLGKRGIYTQYF. The CDR3 DNA follows: TGTGCCAGCACACTAGGGAAGCGGGGGATATATACGCAGTATTTT.

The chain couples TRBV7-3 to TRBJ2-2; TRBD2 might be the D (7 bases). Germline values: CDR1 SGHTA, CDR2 FQGTGA. This CDR3 has 13 amino acids. The V end was cut by 6 bases, the J end by 6 bases, with 11 bases between. CDR3 coding DNA: TGTGCCAGCAGTACGGGGGGCGCCGGGGAGCTGTTTTTT. It is translated as CASSTGGAGELFF.

In nucleotides, the CDR3 is TGTGCCAGTCACCGGGACAGGGATTATGGCTATGCCGGCTACACCTTC. Amino acids: CASHRDRDYGYAGYTF. The chain couples TRBV19 to TRBJ1-2, with TRBD1 identical over 9 bases. From germline, CDR1 is LNHDA and CDR2 SQIVND (reference sequence). The CDR3 covers 16 residues. J gave up 8 bases and V 8 bases, and 18 bases lay outside the gene matches.

The genes are TRBV5-1 and TRBJ2-1, with TRBD2 matching over 9 bases. The V gene's germline CDR1 is SGHRS and CDR2 YFSETQ. V trimming: 3 bases; J trimming: 3 bases; junction bases outside the gene matches: 4. CDR3 size: 15 residues. The CDR3 is CASSSGLASYNEQFF. The CDR3 DNA sequence: TGCGCCAGCAGCTCGGGACTAGCCAGCTACAATGAGCAGTTCTTC.

The genes are TRBV7-2 and TRBJ2-7, with TRBD2 identical over 14 bases. In germline, CDR1 is SGHTA, CDR2 FQGNSA. V lost 1 base, J lost 9 bases, and 5 bases stayed unmatched. The CDR3 is 15 residues long. The CDR3 bases are TGTGCCAGCAGCTTAGGACTAGCGGGAGGGCTAGGGCAGTACTTC. This sequence encodes CASSLGLAGGLGQYF. Combining the CDR3 with reference TRBV7-2 and TRBJ2-7 gives the whole variable domain GAGVSQSPSNKVTEKGKDVELRCDPISGHTALYWYRQSLGQGLEFLIYFQGNSAPDKSGLPSDRFSAERTGGSVSTLTIQRTQQEDSAVYLCASSLGLAGGLGQYFGPGTRLTVT.

This chain joins TRBV15 and TRBJ2-1, with D possibly being TRBD1 (5 bases). The CDR3 extends over 14 amino acids. Looked up from germline, CDR1 is LNHNV and CDR2 is YYDKDF (reference sequence). V lost 1 base to trimming and J lost 7 bases, with 11 bases between them. The CDR3 loop reads CATSRGGRANEQFF. DNA of the CDR3: TGTGCCACCAGCAGAGGGGGCCGGGCAAATGAGCAGTTCTTC.

The chain is built from TRBV6-8 and TRBJ2-1; D is uncertain. Trimming took off 10 bases at V and 7 bases at J, with 23 bases between the two ends. This CDR3 comprises 15 residues. Germline lookup yields CDR1 MNHGY and CDR2 SAAAGT. The chain's CDR3 is CATPESRLRWNEQFF. The CDR3 DNA reads TGTGCCACCCCAGAATCCCGTTTGCGGTGGAATGAGCAGTTCTTC.

V and J are TRBV27 and TRBJ2-3; D is perhaps TRBD1 (5 bases). Per germline, CDR1 MNHEY and CDR2 SMNVEV (reference sequence). This CDR3 has 13 residues. V gave up 6 bases and J gave up 2 bases, with 9 bases separating them. The CDR3 spells CASSRTNTDTQYF. CDR3 in DNA: TGTGCCAGCAGCAGGACAAACACAGATACGCAGTATTTT.

Only one count was recorded for this clone. This chain links TRBV29-1 with TRBJ1-2; TRBD1 agrees at 7 bases. The germline V gene has CDR1 SQVTM and CDR2 ANQGSEA. The V gene end was trimmed by 0 bases and the J gene end by 0 bases; junction bases not matched to a gene: 4. This CDR3 spans 15 amino acids. The DNA for the CDR3 is TGCAGCGTTGAAGAACGGACAGGCCCTAACTATGGCTACACCTTC. It is translated as CSVEERTGPNYGYTF.

The gene calls are TRBV29-1 and TRBJ2-7; perhaps TRBD1 as D (7 bases). Per germline, CDR1 SQVTM and CDR2 ANQGSEA. This CDR3 contains 15 residues. The V gene lost 7 bases and the J gene lost 0 bases, with 19 bases spanning the gap. As DNA, the CDR3 is TGCAGCGCCCTCCAAGGGGGCGGGGTCTCCTACGAGCAGTACTTC. This gives the protein CSALQGGGVSYEQYF.

Here the CDR3 DNA reads TGCGCCAGCAGCCGCACAACAGGGGGCCTAAATGAAAAACTGTTTTTT. This sequence encodes CASSRTTGGLNEKLFF. The V gene is TRBV4-1, the J gene TRBJ1-4, with 9 bases lining up with TRBD1. From germline, CDR1 is MGHRA and CDR2 YSYEKL. This CDR3 is built from 16 residues. Trimming cost V 4 bases and J 5 bases; bases outside gene matches: 8.

This clone has more than one count but fewer than ten. The V and J genes are TRBV2 and TRBJ2-7; TRBD1 is a possible D gene (5 bases). V was trimmed by 0 bases and J by 3 bases, leaving 6 bases between them. CDR1 and CDR2 (germline): SNHLY, FYNNEI. There are 13 residues in the CDR3. The CDR3 here is CASSEAQGYEQYF. The CDR3 nucleotides read TGTGCCAGCAGTGAAGCCCAGGGCTACGAGCAGTACTTC.

J is TRBJ1-1 and V is TRBV11-3; the D gene is possibly TRBD1 (5 bases). CDR1 and CDR2 from the germline V gene are SGHNT and YENEEA. The CDR3 runs 15 residues. Between the trimmed V and J ends, which lost 4 bases and 1 base, there was a span of 13 bases. CDR3 bases: TGTGCCAGCAGCTGGGGTTCAGGGCCGAACACTGAAGCTTTCTTT. Translation: CASSWGSGPNTEAFF. Together with reference TRBV11-3 and TRBJ1-1, the CDR3 gives the full variable domain: EAGVVQSPRYKIIEKKQPVAFWCNPISGHNTLYWYLQNLGQGPELLIRYENEEAVDDSQLPKDRFSAERLKGVDSTLKIQPAELGDSAVYLCASSWGSGPNTEAFFGQGTRLTVV.

CDR3 residues: CASSAGLAGASSTDTQYF. The DNA of the CDR3 is TGTGCCAGCAGCGCAGGACTAGCGGGAGCCTCTAGCACAGATACGCAGTATTTT. The rearrangement joins TRBV9 to TRBJ2-3, with 13 bases identical to TRBD2. This CDR3 has 18 amino acids. The V and J ends lost 3 bases and 0 bases, in that order; junction bases with no gene match: 7. Germline V gene data show CDR1 as SGDLS and CDR2 as YYNGEE. Based on the CDR3 plus reference TRBV9 and TRBJ2-3, the full variable domain is DSGVTQTPKHLITATGQRVTLRCSPRSGDLSVYWYQQSLDQGLQFLIQYYNGEERAKGNILERFSAQQFPDLHSELNLSSLELGDSALYFCASSAGLAGASSTDTQYFGPGTRLTVL.

The chain links TRBV16 to TRBJ1-1; 7 bases line up with TRBD1. V was clipped by 3 bases and J by 3 bases; unmatched bases: 7. The CDR3 extends over 15 amino acids. CDR1 and CDR2 (germline): KGHSY, FQNENV. The CDR3 region is CASSHPTGLDTEAFF. DNA of the CDR3: TGTGCCAGCAGCCATCCGACAGGGTTGGACACTGAAGCTTTCTTT.

The CDR3 DNA follows: TGTGCCACCAGCAGAGTGGAGGGCAACCAGTACTTC. Amino acid sequence: CATSRVEGNQYF. The rearrangement links TRBV15 to TRBJ2-5; the D gene is possibly TRBD2 (6 bases). The CDR3 consists of 12 residues. Germline assignment: CDR1 LNHNV and CDR2 YYDKDF (reference sequence). Trimming removed 1 base at V and 10 bases at J, with 10 bases between. Drawing the rest from reference TRBV15 and TRBJ2-5, the complete variable domain is DAMVIQNPRYQVTQFGKPVTLSCSQTLNHNVMYWYQQKSSQAPKLLFHYYDKDFNNEADTPDNFQSRRPNTSFCFLDIRSPGLGDTAMYLCATSRVEGNQYFGPGTRLLVL.